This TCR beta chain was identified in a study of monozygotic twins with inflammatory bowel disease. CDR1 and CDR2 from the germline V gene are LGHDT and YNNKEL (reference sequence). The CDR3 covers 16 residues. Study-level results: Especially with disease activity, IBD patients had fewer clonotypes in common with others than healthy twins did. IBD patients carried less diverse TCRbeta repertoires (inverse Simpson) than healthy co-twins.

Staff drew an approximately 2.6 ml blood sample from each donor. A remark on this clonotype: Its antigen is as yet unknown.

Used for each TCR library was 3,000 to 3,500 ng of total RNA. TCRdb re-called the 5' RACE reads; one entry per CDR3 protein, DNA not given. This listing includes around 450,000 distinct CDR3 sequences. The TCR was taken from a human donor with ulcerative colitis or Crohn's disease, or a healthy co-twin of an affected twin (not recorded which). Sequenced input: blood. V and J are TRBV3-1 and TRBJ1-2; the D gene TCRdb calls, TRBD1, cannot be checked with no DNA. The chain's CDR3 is CASSTPYRGPYDGYTF. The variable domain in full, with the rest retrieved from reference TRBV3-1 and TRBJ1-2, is DTAVSQTPKYLVTQMGNDKSIKCEQNLGHDTMYWYKQDSKKFLKIMFSYNNKELIINETVPNRFSPKSPDKAHLNLHINSLELGDSAVYFCASSTPYRGPYDGYTFGSGTRLTVV.